Here is one TCR beta chain with its context. Using immunoSEQ multiplex PCR, the repertoire was profiled, and TCRdb retains in-frame clones only, with some absent. The data show some 110,000 clones, around 90% seen once. These data are taken from a study of T cell changes during pregnancy in multiple sclerosis. Germline lookup yields CDR1 SGHTS and CDR2 YDEGEE. V lost 2 bases to trimming and J lost 7 bases; unmatched junction nucleotides: 12. The CDR3 covers 17 residues. The V gene is TRBV5-8, the J gene TRBJ1-2; 12 positions match TRBD1. This TCR came from a female donor with multiple sclerosis, enrolled in a pregnancy study. Sequenced here: peripheral blood, sampled in the third trimester of pregnancy. CDR3 region: CASSFSGTGGAVGGYTF. The CDR3 nucleotides are TGTGCCAGCAGCTTTTCCGGGACAGGGGGCGCGGTTGGTGGCTACACCTTC.